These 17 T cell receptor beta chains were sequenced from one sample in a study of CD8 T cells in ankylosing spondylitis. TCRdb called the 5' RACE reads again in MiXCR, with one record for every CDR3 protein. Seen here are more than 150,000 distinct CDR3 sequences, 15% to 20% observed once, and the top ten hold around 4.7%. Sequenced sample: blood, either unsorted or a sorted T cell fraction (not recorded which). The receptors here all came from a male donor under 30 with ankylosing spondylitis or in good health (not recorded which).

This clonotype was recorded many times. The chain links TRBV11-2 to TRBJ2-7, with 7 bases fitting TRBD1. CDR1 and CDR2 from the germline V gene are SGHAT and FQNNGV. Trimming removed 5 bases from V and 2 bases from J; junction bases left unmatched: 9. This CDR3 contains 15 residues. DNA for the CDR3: TGTGCCAGCAGCCAGGACAGGCGAAGTCCCTACGAGCAGTACTTC. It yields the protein CASSQDRRSPYEQYF.

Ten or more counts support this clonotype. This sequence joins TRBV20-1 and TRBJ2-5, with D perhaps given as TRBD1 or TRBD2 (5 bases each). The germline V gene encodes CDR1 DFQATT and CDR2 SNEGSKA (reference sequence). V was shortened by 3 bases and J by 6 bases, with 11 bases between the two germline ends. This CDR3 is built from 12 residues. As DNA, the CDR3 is TGCAGTGCTAGGGGACGCAGGCAGACCCAGTACTTC. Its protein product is CSARGRRQTQYF.

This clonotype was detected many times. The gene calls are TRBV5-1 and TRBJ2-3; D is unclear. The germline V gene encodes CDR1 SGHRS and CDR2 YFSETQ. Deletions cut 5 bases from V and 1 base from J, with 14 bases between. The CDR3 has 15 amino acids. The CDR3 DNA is TGCGCCAGCAGACCCGGAGACGGACGCACAGATACGCAGTATTTT. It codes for CASRPGDGRTDTQYF.

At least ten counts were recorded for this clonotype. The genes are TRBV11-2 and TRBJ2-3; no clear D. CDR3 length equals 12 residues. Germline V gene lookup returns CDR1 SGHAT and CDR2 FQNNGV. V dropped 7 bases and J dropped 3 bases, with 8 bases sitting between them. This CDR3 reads CASTVQTDTQYF. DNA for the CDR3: TGTGCCAGCACCGTTCAAACAGATACGCAGTATTTT.

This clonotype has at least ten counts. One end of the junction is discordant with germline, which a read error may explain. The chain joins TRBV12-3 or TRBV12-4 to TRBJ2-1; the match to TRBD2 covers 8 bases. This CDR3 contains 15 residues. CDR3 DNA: TGTGCCAGCAGTGTAGCGGGGTCAACCTACAATGAGCAGTTCTTC. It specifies CASSVAGSTYNEQFF.

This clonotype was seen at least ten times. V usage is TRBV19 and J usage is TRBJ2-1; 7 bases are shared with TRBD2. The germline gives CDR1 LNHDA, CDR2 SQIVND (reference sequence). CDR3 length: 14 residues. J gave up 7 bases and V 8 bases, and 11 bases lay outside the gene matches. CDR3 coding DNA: TGTGCCAGTGACCGCAGGATCGGGGGGAATGAGCAGTTCTTC. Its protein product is CASDRRIGGNEQFF.

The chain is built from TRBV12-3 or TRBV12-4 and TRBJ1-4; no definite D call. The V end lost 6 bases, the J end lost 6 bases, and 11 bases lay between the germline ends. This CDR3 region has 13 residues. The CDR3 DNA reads TGTGCCAGCAGGCCTAGGGCAGATGAAAAACTGTTTTTT. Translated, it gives CASRPRADEKLFF.

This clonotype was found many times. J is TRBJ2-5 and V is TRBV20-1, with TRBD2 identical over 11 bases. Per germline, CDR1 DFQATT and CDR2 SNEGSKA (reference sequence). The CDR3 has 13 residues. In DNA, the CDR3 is TGCAGCCTACTAGCGGGAGTATATGAGACCCAGTACTTC. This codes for CSLLAGVYETQYF.

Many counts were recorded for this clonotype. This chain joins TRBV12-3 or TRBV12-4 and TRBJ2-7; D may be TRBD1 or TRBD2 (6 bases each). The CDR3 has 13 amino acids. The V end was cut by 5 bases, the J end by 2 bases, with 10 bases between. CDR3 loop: CASSGGPAYEQYV. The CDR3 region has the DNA TGTGCCAGCAGTGGGGGGCCAGCCTACGAGCAGTACGTC.

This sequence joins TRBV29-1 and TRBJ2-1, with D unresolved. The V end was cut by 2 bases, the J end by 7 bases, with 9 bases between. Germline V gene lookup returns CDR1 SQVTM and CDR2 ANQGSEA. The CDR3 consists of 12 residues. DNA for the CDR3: TGCAGCGTTGAAAAAGGAGCAAATGAGCAGTTCTTC. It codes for CSVEKGANEQFF.

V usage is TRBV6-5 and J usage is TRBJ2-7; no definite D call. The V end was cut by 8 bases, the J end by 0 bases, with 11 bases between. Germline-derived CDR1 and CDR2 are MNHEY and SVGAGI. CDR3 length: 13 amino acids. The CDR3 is CASFPKGSYEQYF. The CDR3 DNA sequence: TGTGCCAGCTTCCCGAAGGGCTCCTACGAGCAGTACTTC.

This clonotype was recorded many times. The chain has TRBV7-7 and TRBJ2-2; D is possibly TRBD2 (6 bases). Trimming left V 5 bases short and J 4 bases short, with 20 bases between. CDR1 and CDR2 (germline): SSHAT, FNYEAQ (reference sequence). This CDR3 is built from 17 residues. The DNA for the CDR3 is TGTGCCAGCAGCAGTTCGGGACTGGGTCGGGGCACCGGGGAGCTGTTTTTT. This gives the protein CASSSSGLGRGTGELFF.

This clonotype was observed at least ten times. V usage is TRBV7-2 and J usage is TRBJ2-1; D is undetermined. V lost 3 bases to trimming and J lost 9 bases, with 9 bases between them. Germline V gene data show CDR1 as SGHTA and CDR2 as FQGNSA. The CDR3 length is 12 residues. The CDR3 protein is CASSFRVGEQFF. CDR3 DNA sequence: TGTGCCAGCAGCTTTAGGGTGGGTGAGCAGTTCTTC.

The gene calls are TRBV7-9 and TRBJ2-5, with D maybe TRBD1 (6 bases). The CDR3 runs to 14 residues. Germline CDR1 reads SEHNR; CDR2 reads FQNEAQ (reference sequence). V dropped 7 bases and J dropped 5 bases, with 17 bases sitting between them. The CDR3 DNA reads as TGTGCCAGCACGACCACAGGGAGATGGGAGACCCAGTACTTC. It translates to CASTTTGRWETQYF.

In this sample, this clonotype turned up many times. CDR3 sequence reads: CASSQDRGRVTSEKLFF. The CDR3 DNA sequence: TGTGCCAGCAGCCAAGATCGGGGAAGAGTGACCAGTGAAAAACTGTTTTTT. This rearrangement joins TRBV3-1 to TRBJ1-4; the D is unclear. Germline CDR1 LGHDT, CDR2 YNNKEL (reference sequence). The V end lost 0 bases, the J end lost 7 bases, and 18 bases lay between the germline ends. CDR3 length: 17 residues.

DNA of the CDR3: TGTGCCAGCAGTCCGGTGGGCCACGAGCAGTACTTC. It encodes CASSPVGHEQYF. V is TRBV27 and J is TRBJ2-7; no clear D gene. The germline V gene encodes CDR1 MNHEY and CDR2 SMNVEV (reference sequence). Trimming removed 5 bases at V and 5 bases at J, with 10 bases between. The CDR3 sequence is 12 residues long.

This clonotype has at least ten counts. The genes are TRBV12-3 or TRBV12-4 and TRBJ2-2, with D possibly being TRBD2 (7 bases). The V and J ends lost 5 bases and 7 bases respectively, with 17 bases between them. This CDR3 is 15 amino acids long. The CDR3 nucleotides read TGTGCCAGCAGTCCACCCAGGGGAGGGGACGGGGAGCTGTTTTTT. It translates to CASSPPRGGDGELFF.